This T cell receptor (beta chain) originates from a study of OX40 agonist ivuxolimab in advanced cancers. Across the whole study: Dose-escalation patients suffered from hepatocellular carcinoma, melanoma, renal cell or head and neck cancer. Allowance was made for prior anti-PD-1, anti-PD-L1 or anti-CTLA-4 therapy, and about 37% had some.

TCRdb's copy holds only in-frame clones and misses some; the assay was immunoSEQ multiplex PCR. The table includes over 85,000 clones, about 86% detected once. This CDR3 has 17 residues. Germline V CDR1 and CDR2: KGHSH, LQKENI. Trimming took 3 bases from V and 2 from J; bases not matched to a gene: 7. J is TRBJ1-5 and V is TRBV18; 10 nucleotides align to TRBD1. Sequences were derived from CD4+ or CD8+ T cells sorted from blood, sampled in a trial of the OX40 agonist ivuxolimab. The clonotype originates from an adult with an advanced solid tumor such as melanoma, head and neck, liver or kidney cancer. The CDR3 DNA follows: TGTGCCAGCTCACCCGCAGCCGGGACAGGGGGCAATCAGCCCCAGCATTTT. Translated, it gives CASSPAAGTGGNQPQHF.